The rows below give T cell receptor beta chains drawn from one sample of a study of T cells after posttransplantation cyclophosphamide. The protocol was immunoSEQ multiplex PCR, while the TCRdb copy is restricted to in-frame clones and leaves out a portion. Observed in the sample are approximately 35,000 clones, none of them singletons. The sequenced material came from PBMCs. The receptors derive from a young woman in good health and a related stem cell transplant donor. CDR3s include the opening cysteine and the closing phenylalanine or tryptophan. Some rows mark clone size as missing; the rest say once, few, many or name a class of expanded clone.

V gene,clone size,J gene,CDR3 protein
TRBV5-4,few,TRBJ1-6,CASSRPGGEGTLHF
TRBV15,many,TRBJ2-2,CATSSRQDTGELFF
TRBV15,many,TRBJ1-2,CATSPAIPTGGGNYGYTF
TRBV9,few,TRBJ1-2,CASSPVVRPASNYGYTF
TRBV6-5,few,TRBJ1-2,CASITQGAGGYTF
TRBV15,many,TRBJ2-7,CATSRGLAGGVEQYF
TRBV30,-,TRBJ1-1,CAWSLNTEAFF
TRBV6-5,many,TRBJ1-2,CASSFGANYGYTF
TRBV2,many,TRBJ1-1,CASKVEIYVLNTEAFF
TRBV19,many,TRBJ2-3,CASSIRRAGSTDTQYF
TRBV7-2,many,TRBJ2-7,CASSFSTGPSYEQYF
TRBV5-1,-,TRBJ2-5,CASSLVPGAGETQYF
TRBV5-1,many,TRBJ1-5,CASSLAPGADSNQPQHF
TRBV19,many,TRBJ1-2,CASSIQTEYGYTF
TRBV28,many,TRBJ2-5,CASEGQGGETQYF
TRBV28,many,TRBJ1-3,CASSLVTGSSGNTIYF
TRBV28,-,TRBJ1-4,CASSPSRDRGNEKLFF
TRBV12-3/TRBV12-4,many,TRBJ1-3,CASTDTRSGNTIYF
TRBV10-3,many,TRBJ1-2,CAISESGNYGYTF
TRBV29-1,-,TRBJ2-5,CSQERRHETQYF
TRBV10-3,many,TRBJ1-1,CAISDSTNTEAFF
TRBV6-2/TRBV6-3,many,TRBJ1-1,CASSYSGQGYTEAFF
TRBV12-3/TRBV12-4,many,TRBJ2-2,CASSRWGGGAGELFF
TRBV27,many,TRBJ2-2,CASTLKGLGRDGELFF
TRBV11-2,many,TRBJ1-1,CASSSTGTGILNGAFF
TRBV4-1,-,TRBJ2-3,CASSQDHVRASGGARDTQYF
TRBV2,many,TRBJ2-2,CASSDRGYTGELFF
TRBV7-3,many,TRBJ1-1,CASSSGRGTEAFF
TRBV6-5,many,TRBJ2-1,CASSRGAHSYNEQFF
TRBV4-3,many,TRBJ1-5,CASSQDARGNQPQHF
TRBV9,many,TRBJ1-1,CASSEGSDTEAFF
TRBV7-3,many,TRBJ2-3,CASSLIGGTDTQYF
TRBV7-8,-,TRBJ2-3,CASSLEAGGHRVWDTQYF
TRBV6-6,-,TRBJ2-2,CASRGPTGANTGELFF
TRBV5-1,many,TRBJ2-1,CASSFLQGDYNEQFF
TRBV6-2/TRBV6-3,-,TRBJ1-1,CASSQTGRKNTEAFF
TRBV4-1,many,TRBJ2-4,CASSQDRERGNKNIQYF
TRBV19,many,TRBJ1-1,CASSIVRGQGPNTEAFF
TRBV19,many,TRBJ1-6,CASSHREGNSPLHF
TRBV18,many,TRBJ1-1,CASSPGQVNTEAFF
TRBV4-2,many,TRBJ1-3,CASSQSPGLERNTIYF
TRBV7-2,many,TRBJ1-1,CASSANRGTEAFF
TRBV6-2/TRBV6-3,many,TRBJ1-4,CASSYSVRGEKLFF
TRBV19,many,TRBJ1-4,CASTPGQRGEKLFF
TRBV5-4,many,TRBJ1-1,CASSSRAKPEAFF
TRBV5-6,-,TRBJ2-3,CASSSAGLAVTDTQYF
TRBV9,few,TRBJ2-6,CASSQTGGSGANVLTF
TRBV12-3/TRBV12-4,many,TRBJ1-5,CASSFTGPGGNQPQHF
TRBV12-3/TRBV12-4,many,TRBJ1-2,CASSLIQVSGYTF
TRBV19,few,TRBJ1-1,CASTQDRGWTEAFF
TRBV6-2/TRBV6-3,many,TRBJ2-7,CASSTRLAHRNEQYF
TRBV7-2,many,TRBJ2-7,CASSSFTYEQYF